This T cell receptor (beta chain) was profiled in a study of T-cell reconstitution after alpha-beta-depleted transplantation in children. V shed 1 base and J shed 5 bases, with 7 bases lying between them. Germline V gene sequence: CDR1 SGHRS, CDR2 YFSETQ. The CDR3 extends over 13 amino acids. Unique molecular identifiers were built into the TCRbeta library. MiXCR, run by TCRdb on the PCR reads, gives a single entry per CDR3 protein. This sample has 280,000 or so distinct CDR3 sequences, with about 9.9% found just once. The sequenced sample was peripheral blood, obtained 180 days after TCRalphabeta/CD19-depleted stem cell transplant. V gene TRBV5-1 combines with J gene TRBJ2-1; D remains unclear. The origin of this receptor is a male patient aged 2-15 years who had a stem cell transplant for chronic granulomatous disease, so the T cells may come from the graft donor. CDR3 DNA: TGCGCCAGCAGCTTGACAGTTCACAATGAGCAGTTCTTC. Translating it yields CASSLTVHNEQFF. Together with reference TRBV5-1 and TRBJ2-1, the CDR3 gives the full variable domain: KAGVTQTPRYLIKTRGQQVTLSCSPISGHRSVSWYQQTPGQGLQFLFEYFSETQRNKGNFPGRFSGRQFSNSRSEMNVSTLELGDSALYLCASSLTVHNEQFFGPGTRLTVL.